Shown below are 2 T cell receptor beta chains from a single sample sequenced in a study of T-cell reconstitution after alpha-beta-depleted transplantation in children. As it was prepared, the TCRbeta library received unique molecular identifiers. TCRdb re-called the PCR reads through MiXCR, storing one row per CDR3 protein. The sample holds around 480,000 distinct CDR3 sequences, approximately 32% seen once. Material: PBMCs from the stem cell graft donor, obtained from the stem cell graft. The receptor set was obtained from a human donor who donated a stem cell graft to a child with aplastic anemia.

CDR3 nucleotides: TGCGCCAGCAGCTGGCGGGCGGGGGATCGAACTGAAGCTTTCTTT. Translated, it gives CASSWRAGDRTEAFF. This chain uses TRBV5-1 with TRBJ1-1; a possible D gene is TRBD1 (5 bases). Germline loops: CDR1 SGHRS, CDR2 YFSETQ. This CDR3 is built from 15 residues. Trimming took 3 bases from V and 5 from J, leaving 17 bases between them. Drawing the rest from reference TRBV5-1 and TRBJ1-1, the complete variable domain is KAGVTQTPRYLIKTRGQQVTLSCSPISGHRSVSWYQQTPGQGLQFLFEYFSETQRNKGNFPGRFSGRQFSNSRSEMNVSTLELGDSALYLCASSWRAGDRTEAFFGQGTRLTVV.

The J gene is TRBJ1-2, the V gene TRBV9; D gene ambiguous. Germline-derived CDR1 and CDR2 are SGDLS and YYNGEE. The CDR3 loop spans 12 amino acids. Trimming stripped 4 bases from V and 0 bases from J, with 4 bases between. The CDR3 DNA is TGTGCCAGCAGCCAGCCTAACTATGGCTACACCTTC. It encodes CASSQPNYGYTF.